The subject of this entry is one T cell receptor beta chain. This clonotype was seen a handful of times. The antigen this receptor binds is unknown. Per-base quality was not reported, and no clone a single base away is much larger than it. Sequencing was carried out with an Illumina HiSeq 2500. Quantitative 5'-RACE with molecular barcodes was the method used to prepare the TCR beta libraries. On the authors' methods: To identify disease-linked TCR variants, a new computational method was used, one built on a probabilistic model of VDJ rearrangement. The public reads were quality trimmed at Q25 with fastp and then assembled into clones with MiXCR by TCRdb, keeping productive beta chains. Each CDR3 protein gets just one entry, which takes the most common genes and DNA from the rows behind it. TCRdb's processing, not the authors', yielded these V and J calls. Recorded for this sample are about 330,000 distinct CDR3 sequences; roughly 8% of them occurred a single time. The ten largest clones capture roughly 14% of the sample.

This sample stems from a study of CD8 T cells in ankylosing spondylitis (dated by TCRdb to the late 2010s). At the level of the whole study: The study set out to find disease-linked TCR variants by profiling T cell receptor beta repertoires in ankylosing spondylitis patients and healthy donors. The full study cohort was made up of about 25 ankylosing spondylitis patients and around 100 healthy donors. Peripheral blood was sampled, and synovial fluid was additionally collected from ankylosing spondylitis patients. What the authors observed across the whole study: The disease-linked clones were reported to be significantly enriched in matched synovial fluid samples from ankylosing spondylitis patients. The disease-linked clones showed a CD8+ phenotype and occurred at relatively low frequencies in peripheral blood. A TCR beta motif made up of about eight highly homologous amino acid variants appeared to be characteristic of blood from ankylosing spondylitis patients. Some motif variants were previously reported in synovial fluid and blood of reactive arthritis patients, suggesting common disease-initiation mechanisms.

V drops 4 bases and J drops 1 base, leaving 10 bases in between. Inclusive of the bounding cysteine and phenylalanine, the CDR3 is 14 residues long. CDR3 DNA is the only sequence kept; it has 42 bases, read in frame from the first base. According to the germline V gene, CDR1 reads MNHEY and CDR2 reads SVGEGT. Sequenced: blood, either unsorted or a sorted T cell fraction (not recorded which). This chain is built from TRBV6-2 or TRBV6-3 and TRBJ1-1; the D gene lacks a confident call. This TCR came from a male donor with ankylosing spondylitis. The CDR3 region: CASSFSQKNTEAFF. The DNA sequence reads TGTGCCAGCAGTTTTTCGCAGAAGAACACTGAAGCTTTCTTT.